This T cell receptor beta chain came from a study of cytomegalovirus exposure and HLA in healthy donors. At the level of the study: The study placed 70% to 85% of its 350 to 400 genotyped donors in the Caucasian-associated ancestry cluster.

The length of the CDR3 is 14 residues. Germline lookup yields CDR1 SGHRS and CDR2 YFSETQ. Trimming pared 6 bases from V and 3 bases from J, leaving 15 bases between. The primer mix had 60 Vbeta and 13 Jbeta primers. The assay was immunoSEQ multiplex PCR, and TCRdb's table has in-frame clones only and misses some. The sample shows tens of thousands of clones, around 70% of them seen only once. This TCR came from a man in his forties or fifties in good health and CMV-seronegative. V usage is TRBV5-1 and J usage is TRBJ2-5, with a possible D match to TRBD1 (8 bases). Sequencing used PBMCs. CDR3 coding DNA: TGCGCCAGCACCCAGGGGGCGGGGGAAGAGACCCAGTACTTC. Amino acids: CASTQGAGEETQYF.